Listed below are T cell receptor beta chains from one sample, sequenced in a study of T-cell reconstitution after alpha-beta-depleted transplantation in children. TCRdb recomputed calls from the PCR reads with MiXCR, one row per CDR3 protein. This table has fewer than 550,000 distinct CDR3 sequences, roughly 10% appearing once. Sequenced here: PBMCs from the stem cell graft donor, sampled from the stem cell graft. Every receptor here comes from a human donor who donated a stem cell graft to a child with acute myeloid leukemia. The CDR3 runs from the conserved cysteine through the conserved F or W. A D gene is named only where the DNA matches it firmly. Clone sizes are given selectively: once, few, many, or a class where the clone is expanded.

D gene: -; J gene: TRBJ2-3; clone size: few; CDR3 length: 16; V gene: TRBV4-3; CDR3 protein: CASSQDLAATSDTQYF; CDR3 DNA: TGCGCCAGCAGCCAAGACTTAGCGGCAACATCAGATACGCAGTATTTT
D gene: -; J gene: TRBJ2-7; clone size: -; CDR3 length: 13; V gene: TRBV4-1; CDR3 protein: CASSQGPPYEQYF; CDR3 DNA: TGCGCCAGCAGCCAGGGGCCCCCCTACGAGCAGTACTTC
D gene: -; J gene: TRBJ2-5; clone size: few; CDR3 length: 15; V gene: TRBV25-1; CDR3 protein: CASSDPHRDQETQYF; CDR3 DNA: TGTGCCAGCAGTGATCCACACAGGGACCAAGAGACCCAGTACTTC
D gene: -; J gene: TRBJ2-1; clone size: -; CDR3 length: 14; V gene: TRBV4-2; CDR3 protein: CASSQGYGLSEQFF; CDR3 DNA: TGTGCCAGCAGCCAAGGATACGGGTTGAGTGAGCAGTTCTTC
D gene: -; J gene: TRBJ1-6; clone size: -; CDR3 length: 13; V gene: TRBV6-5; CDR3 protein: CASSYDRNSPLHF; CDR3 DNA: TGTGCCAGCAGTTACGACAGAAATTCACCCCTCCACTTT
D gene: TRBD2; J gene: TRBJ2-1; clone size: few; CDR3 length: 15; V gene: TRBV2; CDR3 protein: CASRLREGLDNEQFF; CDR3 DNA: TGTGCCAGCAGGCTACGGGAGGGCCTCGACAATGAGCAGTTCTTC
D gene: -; J gene: TRBJ1-3; clone size: -; CDR3 length: 14; V gene: TRBV20-1; CDR3 protein: CSANRDNSGNTIYF; CDR3 DNA: TGCAGTGCTAACAGGGACAACTCTGGAAACACCATATATTTT
D gene: -; J gene: TRBJ2-2; clone size: -; CDR3 length: 13; V gene: TRBV12-3/TRBV12-4; CDR3 protein: CASSYGFTGELFF; CDR3 DNA: TGTGCCAGCAGTTACGGGTTCACCGGGGAGCTGTTTTTT
D gene: -; J gene: TRBJ1-5; clone size: -; CDR3 length: 13; V gene: TRBV20-1; CDR3 protein: CSAKQNDNQPQHF; CDR3 DNA: TGCAGTGCTAAACAGAATGATAATCAGCCCCAGCATTTT
D gene: TRBD2; J gene: TRBJ2-1; clone size: -; CDR3 length: 15; V gene: TRBV29-1; CDR3 protein: CSVGDYLSSYNEQFF; CDR3 DNA: TGCAGCGTTGGGGACTACCTGAGCTCCTACAATGAGCAGTTCTTC
D gene: TRBD1; J gene: TRBJ1-1; clone size: few; CDR3 length: 15; V gene: TRBV27; CDR3 protein: CASSPRGTANTEAFF; CDR3 DNA: TGTGCCAGCAGTCCCAGGGGGACGGCAAACACTGAAGCTTTCTTT
D gene: TRBD2; J gene: TRBJ2-3; clone size: -; CDR3 length: 16; V gene: TRBV29-1; CDR3 protein: CSVGTGTSGRRDTQYF; CDR3 DNA: TGCAGCGTAGGGACCGGGACTAGCGGGAGGAGAGATACGCAGTATTTT
D gene: TRBD2; J gene: TRBJ2-5; clone size: few; CDR3 length: 15; V gene: TRBV9; CDR3 protein: CASSVVSGSPETQYF; CDR3 DNA: TGTGCCAGCAGCGTAGTAAGCGGGAGTCCAGAGACCCAGTACTTC
D gene: TRBD2; J gene: TRBJ2-1; clone size: few; CDR3 length: 14; V gene: TRBV12-3/TRBV12-4; CDR3 protein: CASSPGLAANEQFF; CDR3 DNA: TGTGCCAGCAGCCCGGGACTAGCGGCTAATGAGCAGTTCTTC
D gene: -; J gene: TRBJ2-7; clone size: few; CDR3 length: 15; V gene: TRBV18; CDR3 protein: CASSPGGSASYEQYF; CDR3 DNA: TGTGCCAGCTCACCAGGGGGTTCAGCTTCCTACGAGCAGTACTTC
D gene: TRBD2; J gene: TRBJ2-1; clone size: few; CDR3 length: 18; V gene: TRBV20-1; CDR3 protein: CSTMPTSGRAVTGNEQFF; CDR3 DNA: TGCAGTACCATGCCGACTAGCGGGAGGGCCGTGACTGGGAATGAGCAGTTCTTC
D gene: TRBD2; J gene: TRBJ2-3; clone size: -; CDR3 length: 16; V gene: TRBV11-2; CDR3 protein: CASSLYGRAVADTQYF; CDR3 DNA: TGTGCCAGCAGCTTATATGGGAGGGCCGTTGCAGATACGCAGTATTTT
D gene: -; J gene: TRBJ1-1; clone size: few; CDR3 length: 14; V gene: TRBV6-5; CDR3 protein: CASSFQGLSTEAFF; CDR3 DNA: TGTGCCAGCAGTTTCCAGGGGCTCAGCACTGAAGCTTTCTTT
D gene: -; J gene: TRBJ1-2; clone size: few; CDR3 length: 14; V gene: TRBV9; CDR3 protein: CASSVRDSESGYTF; CDR3 DNA: TGTGCCAGCAGCGTACGGGACTCCGAGTCAGGCTACACCTTC
D gene: -; J gene: TRBJ1-1; clone size: few; CDR3 length: 14; V gene: TRBV5-1; CDR3 protein: CASSSAGTPDQAFF; CDR3 DNA: TGCGCCAGCAGCTCTGCCGGGACCCCGGACCAAGCTTTCTTT
D gene: TRBD1; J gene: TRBJ1-2; clone size: many; CDR3 length: 15; V gene: TRBV28; CDR3 protein: CASRPGTGGVYGYTF; CDR3 DNA: TGTGCCAGCAGGCCAGGGACAGGGGGCGTCTATGGCTACACCTTC
D gene: TRBD1; J gene: TRBJ2-7; clone size: few; CDR3 length: 12; V gene: TRBV28; CDR3 protein: CASSRTGTSVNF; CDR3 DNA: TGTGCCAGCAGTAGGACAGGGACCTCCGTCAACTTC
D gene: TRBD1; J gene: TRBJ2-5; clone size: few; CDR3 length: 12; V gene: TRBV24-1; CDR3 protein: CATSDPGQGWYF; CDR3 DNA: TGTGCCACCAGTGATCCGGGACAGGGCTGGTACTTC
D gene: -; J gene: TRBJ1-6; clone size: -; CDR3 length: 15; V gene: TRBV4-1; CDR3 protein: CASSPRDGYNTPLHF; CDR3 DNA: TGCGCCAGCAGCCCCCGGGACGGCTATAATACACCCCTCCACTTT
D gene: -; J gene: TRBJ2-2; clone size: -; CDR3 length: 15; V gene: TRBV3-1; CDR3 protein: CASSTRTNTGGELFF; CDR3 DNA: TGTGCCAGCAGCACCCGGACCAACACCGGTGGGGAGCTGTTTTTT
D gene: -; J gene: TRBJ1-1; clone size: -; CDR3 length: 14; V gene: TRBV20-1; CDR3 protein: CSAYSAGENTEAFF; CDR3 DNA: TGCAGTGCCTATTCGGCGGGAGAGAACACTGAAGCTTTCTTT
D gene: TRBD1; J gene: TRBJ1-1; clone size: few; CDR3 length: 12; V gene: TRBV20-1; CDR3 protein: CSAGTGGTEAFF; CDR3 DNA: TGCAGTGCGGGGACAGGGGGCACTGAAGCTTTCTTT
D gene: -; J gene: TRBJ2-5; clone size: -; CDR3 length: 14; V gene: TRBV20-1; CDR3 protein: CSALMGRGTETQYF; CDR3 DNA: TGCAGTGCCCTCATGGGACGGGGAACAGAGACCCAGTACTTC
D gene: TRBD2; J gene: TRBJ2-3; clone size: -; CDR3 length: 15; V gene: TRBV5-5; CDR3 protein: CASTGLAPSTDTQYF; CDR3 DNA: TGTGCCAGCACCGGACTAGCGCCAAGCACAGATACGCAGTATTTT
D gene: -; J gene: TRBJ1-1; clone size: few; CDR3 length: 12; V gene: TRBV7-9; CDR3 protein: CAHEGLNTEAFF; CDR3 DNA: TGTGCCCACGAGGGCTTGAACACTGAAGCTTTCTTT
D gene: -; J gene: TRBJ2-1; clone size: many; CDR3 length: 17; V gene: TRBV10-3; CDR3 protein: CAISESRGRGSYNEQFF; CDR3 DNA: TGTGCCATCAGTGAGTCAAGGGGCAGGGGCTCCTACAATGAGCAGTTCTTC
D gene: TRBD2; J gene: TRBJ2-2; clone size: -; CDR3 length: 13; V gene: TRBV20-1; CDR3 protein: CSARTSEFGELFF; CDR3 DNA: TGCAGTGCTAGAACTAGCGAGTTCGGGGAGCTGTTTTTT